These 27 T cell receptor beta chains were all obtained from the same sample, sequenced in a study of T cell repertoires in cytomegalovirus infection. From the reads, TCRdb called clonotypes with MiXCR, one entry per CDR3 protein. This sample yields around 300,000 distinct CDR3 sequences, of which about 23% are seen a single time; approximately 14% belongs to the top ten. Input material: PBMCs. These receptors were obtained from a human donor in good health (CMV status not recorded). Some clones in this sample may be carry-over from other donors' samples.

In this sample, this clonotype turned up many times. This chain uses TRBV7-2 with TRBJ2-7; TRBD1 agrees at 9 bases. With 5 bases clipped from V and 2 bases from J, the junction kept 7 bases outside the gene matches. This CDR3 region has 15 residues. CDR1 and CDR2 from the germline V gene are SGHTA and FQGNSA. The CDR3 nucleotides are TGTGCCAGCAGCCAGGTAGGGACAGGGCCCTACGAGCAGTACTTC. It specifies CASSQVGTGPYEQYF.

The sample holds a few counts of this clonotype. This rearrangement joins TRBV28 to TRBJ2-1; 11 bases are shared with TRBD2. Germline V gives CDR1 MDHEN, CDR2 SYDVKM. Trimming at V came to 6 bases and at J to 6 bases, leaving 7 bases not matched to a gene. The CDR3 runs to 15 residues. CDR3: CASSFTSGSSNEQFF. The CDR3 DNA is TGTGCCAGCAGCTTCACTAGCGGGAGCTCCAATGAGCAGTTCTTC.

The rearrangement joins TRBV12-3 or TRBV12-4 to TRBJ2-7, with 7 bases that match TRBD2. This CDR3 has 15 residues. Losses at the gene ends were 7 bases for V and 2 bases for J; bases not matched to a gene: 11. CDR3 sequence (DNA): TGTGCCAGCACCCGGGGAGGAAGCGGGGCCTACGAGCAGTACTTC. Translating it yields CASTRGGSGAYEQYF.

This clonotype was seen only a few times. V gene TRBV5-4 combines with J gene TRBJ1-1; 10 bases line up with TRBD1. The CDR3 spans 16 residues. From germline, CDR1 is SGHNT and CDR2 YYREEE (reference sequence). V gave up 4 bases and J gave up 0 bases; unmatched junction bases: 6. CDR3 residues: CASSAGTGALNTEAFF. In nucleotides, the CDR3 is TGTGCCAGCAGCGCGGGGACAGGGGCATTGAACACTGAAGCTTTCTTT.

CDR3 loop: CASSLVYRARDYGYTF. The DNA for the CDR3 is TGTGCCAGCAGCTTAGTGTACAGGGCCCGAGACTATGGCTACACCTTC. This chain uses TRBV7-2 with TRBJ1-2; D is perhaps TRBD1 (6 bases). CDR3 length: 16 amino acids. V lost 1 base to trimming and J lost 3 bases, with 15 bases between them. Germline V gene sequence: CDR1 SGHTA, CDR2 FQGNSA.

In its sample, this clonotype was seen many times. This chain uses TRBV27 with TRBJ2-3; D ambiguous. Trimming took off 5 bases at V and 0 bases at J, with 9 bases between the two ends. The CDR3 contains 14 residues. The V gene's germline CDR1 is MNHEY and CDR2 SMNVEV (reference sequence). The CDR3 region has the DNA TGTGCCAGCAGTCTAACCACTAGCACAGATACGCAGTATTTT. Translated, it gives CASSLTTSTDTQYF.

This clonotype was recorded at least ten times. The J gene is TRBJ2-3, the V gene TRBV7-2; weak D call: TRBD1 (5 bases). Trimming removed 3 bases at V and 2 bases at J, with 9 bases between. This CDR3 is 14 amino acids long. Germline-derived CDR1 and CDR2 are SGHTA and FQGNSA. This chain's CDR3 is CASSFSGPTDTQYF. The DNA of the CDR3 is TGTGCCAGCAGCTTTTCAGGGCCCACAGATACGCAGTATTTT.

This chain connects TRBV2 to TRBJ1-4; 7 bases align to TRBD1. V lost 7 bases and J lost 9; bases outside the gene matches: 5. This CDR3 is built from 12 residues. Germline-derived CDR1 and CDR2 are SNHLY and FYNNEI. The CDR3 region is CASIRGGQKLFF. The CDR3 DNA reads TGTGCCAGCATAAGAGGGGGCCAAAAACTGTTTTTT. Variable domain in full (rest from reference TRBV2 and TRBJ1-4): EPEVTQTPSHQVTQMGQEVILRCVPISNHLYFYWYRQILGQKVEFLVSFYNNEISEKSEIFDDQFSVERPDGSNFTLKIRSTKLEDSAMYFCASIRGGQKLFFGSGTQLSVL.

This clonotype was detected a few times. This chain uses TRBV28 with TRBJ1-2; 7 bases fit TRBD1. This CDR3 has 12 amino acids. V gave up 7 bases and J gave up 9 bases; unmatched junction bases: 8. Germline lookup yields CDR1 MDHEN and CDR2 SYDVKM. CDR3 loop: CASTLTGQSYTF. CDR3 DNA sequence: TGTGCCAGCACCTTGACAGGGCAAAGCTACACCTTC.

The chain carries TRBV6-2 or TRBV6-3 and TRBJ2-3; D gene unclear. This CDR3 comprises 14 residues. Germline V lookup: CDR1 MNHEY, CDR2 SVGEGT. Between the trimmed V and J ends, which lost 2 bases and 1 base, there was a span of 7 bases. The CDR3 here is CASSYVVRTDTQYF. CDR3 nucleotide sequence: TGTGCCAGCAGTTACGTCGTCCGCACAGATACGCAGTATTTT.

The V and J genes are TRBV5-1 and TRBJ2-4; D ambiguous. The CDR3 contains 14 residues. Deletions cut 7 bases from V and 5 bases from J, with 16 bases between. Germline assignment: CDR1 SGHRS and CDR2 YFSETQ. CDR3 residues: CASPAQKNENIQYF. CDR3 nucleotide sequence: TGCGCCAGCCCAGCTCAAAAGAACGAAAACATTCAGTACTTC.

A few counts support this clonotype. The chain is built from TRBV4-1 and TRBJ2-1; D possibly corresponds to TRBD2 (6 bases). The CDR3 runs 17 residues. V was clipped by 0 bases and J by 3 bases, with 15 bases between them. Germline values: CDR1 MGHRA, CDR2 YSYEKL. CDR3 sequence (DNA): TGCGCCAGCAGCCAAGAAGACCCGGGACTGATCTACAATGAGCAGTTCTTC. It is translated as CASSQEDPGLIYNEQFF.

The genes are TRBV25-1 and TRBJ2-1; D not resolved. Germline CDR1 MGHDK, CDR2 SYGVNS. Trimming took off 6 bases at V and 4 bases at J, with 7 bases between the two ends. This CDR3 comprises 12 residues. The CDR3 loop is CASRMLYNEQFF. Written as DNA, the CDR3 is TGTGCCAGCAGGATGCTGTACAATGAGCAGTTCTTC.

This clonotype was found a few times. The CDR3 loop reads CASSAGTSDSNEQFF. In DNA form, the CDR3 reads TGTGCCAGCTCAGCCGGGACTAGCGATAGCAATGAGCAGTTCTTC. J is TRBJ2-1 and V is TRBV6-2 or TRBV6-3; 10 nucleotides align to TRBD2. Germline V gives CDR1 MNHEY, CDR2 SVGEGT. V gave up 8 bases and J gave up 6 bases; unmatched junction bases: 10. The CDR3 consists of 15 residues.

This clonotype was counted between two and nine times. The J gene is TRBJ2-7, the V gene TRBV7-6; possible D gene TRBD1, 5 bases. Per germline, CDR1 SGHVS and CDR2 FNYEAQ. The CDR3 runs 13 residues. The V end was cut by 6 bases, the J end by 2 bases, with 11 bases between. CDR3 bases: TGTGCCAGCAGTACGGGCAGGGCCTACGAGCAGTACTTC. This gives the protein CASSTGRAYEQYF. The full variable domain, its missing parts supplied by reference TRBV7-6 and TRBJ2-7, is GAGVSQSPRYKVTKRGQDVALRCDPISGHVSLYWYRQALGQGPEFLTYFNYEAQQDKSGLPNDRFSAERPEGSISTLTIQRTEQRDSAMYRCASSTGRAYEQYFGPGTRLTVT.

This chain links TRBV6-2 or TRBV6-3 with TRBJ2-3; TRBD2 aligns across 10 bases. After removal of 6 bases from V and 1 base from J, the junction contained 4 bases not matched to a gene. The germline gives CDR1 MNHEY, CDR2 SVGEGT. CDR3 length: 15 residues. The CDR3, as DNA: TGTGCCAGCAGGGACGGGACTAGCGGCACAGATACGCAGTATTTT. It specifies CASRDGTSGTDTQYF.

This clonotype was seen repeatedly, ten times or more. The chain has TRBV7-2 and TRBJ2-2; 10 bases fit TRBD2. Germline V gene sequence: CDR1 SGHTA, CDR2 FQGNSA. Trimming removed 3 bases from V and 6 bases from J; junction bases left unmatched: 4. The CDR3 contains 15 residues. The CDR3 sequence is CASSFAGLASGELFF. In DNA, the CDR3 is TGTGCCAGCAGCTTCGCGGGACTAGCGTCCGGGGAGCTGTTTTTT.

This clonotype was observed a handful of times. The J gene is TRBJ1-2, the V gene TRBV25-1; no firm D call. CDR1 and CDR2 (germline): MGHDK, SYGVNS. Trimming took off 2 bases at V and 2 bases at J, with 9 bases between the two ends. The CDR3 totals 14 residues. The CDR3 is CASSETRPNYGYTF. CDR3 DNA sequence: TGTGCCAGCAGTGAAACCCGGCCCAACTATGGCTACACCTTC.

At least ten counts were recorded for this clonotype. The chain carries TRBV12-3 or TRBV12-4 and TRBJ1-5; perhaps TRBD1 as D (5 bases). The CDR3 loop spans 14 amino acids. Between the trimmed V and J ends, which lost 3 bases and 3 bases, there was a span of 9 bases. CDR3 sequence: CASSFSGNNQPQHF. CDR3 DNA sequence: TGTGCCAGCAGTTTTTCAGGGAACAATCAGCCCCAGCATTTT.

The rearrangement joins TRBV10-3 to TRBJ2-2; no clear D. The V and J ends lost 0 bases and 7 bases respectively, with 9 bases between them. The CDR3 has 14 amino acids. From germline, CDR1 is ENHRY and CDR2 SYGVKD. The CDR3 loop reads CAISESFESGELFF. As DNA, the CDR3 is TGTGCCATCAGTGAGTCTTTTGAGAGCGGGGAGCTGTTTTTT.

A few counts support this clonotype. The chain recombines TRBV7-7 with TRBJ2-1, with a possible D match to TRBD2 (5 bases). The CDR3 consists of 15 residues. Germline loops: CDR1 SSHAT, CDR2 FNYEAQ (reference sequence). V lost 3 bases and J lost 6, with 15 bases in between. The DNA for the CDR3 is TGTGCCAGCAGCTTGTCGGATGGGAGCGGCAATGAGCAGTTCTTC. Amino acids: CASSLSDGSGNEQFF.

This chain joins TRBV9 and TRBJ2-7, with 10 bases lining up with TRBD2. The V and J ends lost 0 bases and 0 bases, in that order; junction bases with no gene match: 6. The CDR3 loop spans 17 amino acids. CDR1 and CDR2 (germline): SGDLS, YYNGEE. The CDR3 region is CASSVGGSGGLSYEQYF. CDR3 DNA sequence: TGTGCCAGCAGCGTAGGGGGTAGCGGGGGGCTCTCCTACGAGCAGTACTTC.

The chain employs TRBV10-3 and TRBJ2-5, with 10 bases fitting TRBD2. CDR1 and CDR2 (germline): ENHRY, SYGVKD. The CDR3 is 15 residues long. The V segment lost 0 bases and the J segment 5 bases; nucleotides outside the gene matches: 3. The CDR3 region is CAISESLAGDETQYF. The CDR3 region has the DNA TGTGCCATCAGTGAGTCGCTAGCGGGGGATGAGACCCAGTACTTC.

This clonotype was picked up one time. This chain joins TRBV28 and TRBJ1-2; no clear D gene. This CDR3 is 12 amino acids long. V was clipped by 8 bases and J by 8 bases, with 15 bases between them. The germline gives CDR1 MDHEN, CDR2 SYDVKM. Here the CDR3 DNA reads TGTGCCAGCTTTCTAAAGGGTTGGGGCTACACCTTC. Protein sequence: CASFLKGWGYTF.

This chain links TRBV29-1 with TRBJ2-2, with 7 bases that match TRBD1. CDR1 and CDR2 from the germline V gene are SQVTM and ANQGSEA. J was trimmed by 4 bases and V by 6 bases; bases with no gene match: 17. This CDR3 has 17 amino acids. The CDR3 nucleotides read TGCAGCGTGGGAAACCTGGGACAGCCGTCCGGCACCGGGGAGCTGTTTTTT. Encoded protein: CSVGNLGQPSGTGELFF.

CDR3 nucleotide sequence: TGTGCCACCAGTGAATTAGGGGGGGCAGGTGCTACGGATACGCAGTATTTT. Translating gives CATSELGGAGATDTQYF. This chain joins TRBV24-1 and TRBJ2-3, with D perhaps matching TRBD2 (7 bases). The ends were cut back, 4 bases at V and 6 bases at J, with 22 bases in the middle. The germline V gene encodes CDR1 KGHDR and CDR2 SFDVKD. The CDR3 has 17 residues.

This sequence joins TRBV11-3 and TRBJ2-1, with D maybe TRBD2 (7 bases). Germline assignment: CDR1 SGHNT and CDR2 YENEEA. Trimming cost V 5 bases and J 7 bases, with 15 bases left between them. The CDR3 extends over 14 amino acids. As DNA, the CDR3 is TGTGCCAGCAGCCCGGGGGGAGGGACAAATGAGCAGTTCTTC. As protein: CASSPGGGTNEQFF.